This TCR beta chain was sequenced for a study of T cell responses to AZD1222 COVID-19 vaccine. Notes on the study in general: The peak T cell response came first, and repertoires were sampled only after it. Females outnumbered males among donors, who were mostly white British; clonal diversity was possibly underestimated. Once two AZD1222 doses were given, Spike-specific TCR breadth and depth went up.

As for this clone: Its target is not known.

Measured with immunoSEQ multiplex PCR; TCRdb has only the in-frame clones, and not every one. This table holds under 150,000 clones. Germline lookup yields CDR1 LNHDA and CDR2 SQIVND (reference sequence). V was cut by 7 bases and J by 8 bases, with 23 bases left in between. The CDR3 runs 15 residues. The chain employs TRBV19 and TRBJ1-2; perhaps TRBD1 as D (5 bases). The TCR sequence derives from an adult in good health. Sequenced: peripheral blood. The CDR3 DNA follows: TGTGCCAGTACCCTTATTCGCTCAGGGTCGGCCGGCTACACCTTC. Translation: CASTLIRSGSAGYTF.